The clone carrying this TCR beta chain was detected once. The data derive from a study of cytomegalovirus exposure and HLA in healthy donors. This CDR3 comprises 15 residues. Germline values: CDR1 LGHNA, CDR2 YSLEER. Trimming removed 2 bases from V and 5 bases from J; junction bases left unmatched: 3. Repertoires were generated with immunoSEQ multiplex PCR, while TCRdb's copy carries only in-frame clones and drops some. The table has about 66,000 clones, 95% to 96% seen once. Sequenced sample: PBMCs. The origin of this receptor is a man in his late teens or twenties in good health and CMV-seronegative. The chain uses TRBV4-3 and TRBJ2-3; 11 bases map to TRBD2. The CDR3 here is CASSQLAGGEDTQYF. The CDR3 nucleotides read TGCGCCAGCAGCCAACTAGCGGGAGGAGAAGATACGCAGTATTTT.